Presented here are 21 T cell receptor beta chains from one specimen sequenced in a study of OX40 agonist ivuxolimab in advanced cancers. The repertoire was sequenced with immunoSEQ multiplex PCR; TCRdb's copy has only in-frame clones and lacks some. The sample holds 20,000 to 25,000 clones; roughly 88% are singletons and the top ten take 36%. This sample comprised CD4+ or CD8+ T cells sorted from blood, obtained in a trial of the OX40 agonist ivuxolimab. The receptors stem from an adult with an advanced solid tumor such as melanoma, head and neck, liver or kidney cancer.

This clone was counted a single time. The chain employs TRBV7-2 and TRBJ2-5; 12 nucleotides match TRBD2. The DNA end favors TRBJ2-7, so the J call may be wrong. This CDR3 is built from 15 residues. Germline assignment: CDR1 SGHTA and CDR2 FQGNSA. This CDR3 reads CASSLIPSGRDEQYF. The CDR3 region has the DNA TGTGCCAGCAGCTTAATTCCTAGCGGGAGGGACGAGCAGTACTTC.

The J gene is TRBJ2-5, the V gene TRBV27, with TRBD2 matching 10 bases. CDR3 length: 15 amino acids. CDR1 MNHEY and CDR2 SMNVEV come from the germline V gene (reference sequence). V lost 2 bases to trimming and J lost 4 bases; unmatched junction nucleotides: 4. The DNA for the CDR3 is TGTGCCAGCAGTTTAGTACTAGCGGGAACAGAGACCCAGTACTTC. Translated, it gives CASSLVLAGTETQYF.

V is TRBV27 and J is TRBJ2-7, with 8 nucleotides matching TRBD2. This CDR3 is 14 amino acids long. The germline V gene encodes CDR1 MNHEY and CDR2 SMNVEV (reference sequence). V was clipped by 7 bases and J by 3 bases; unmatched bases: 8. The CDR3 here is CASNRVRGGYEQYF. The CDR3, as DNA: TGTGCCAGCAATAGAGTCCGGGGGGGCTACGAGCAGTACTTC.

The V and J genes are TRBV10-3 and TRBJ2-2, with TRBD2 identical over 7 bases. Germline loops: CDR1 ENHRY, CDR2 SYGVKD. CDR3 length: 16 amino acids. Trimming removed 0 bases from V and 4 bases from J; junction bases left unmatched: 5. In nucleotides, the CDR3 is TGTGCCATCAGTGAGTCGGGAAAGCGGGGCACCGGGGAGCTGTTTTTT. This codes for CAISESGKRGTGELFF.

This clone came up once. J is TRBJ2-7 and V is TRBV10-3, with 8 bases fitting TRBD2. Germline loops: CDR1 ENHRY, CDR2 SYGVKD. CDR3 length equals 14 residues. J gave up 2 bases and V 10 bases, and 10 bases lay outside the gene matches. CDR3 bases: TGTGCCAACGGGAGGGGAGAGGGGGCCTACGAGCAGTACTTC. This sequence encodes CANGRGEGAYEQYF.

The chain couples TRBV6-5 to TRBJ2-7, with a weak D call TRBD1 (5 bases). CDR1 and CDR2 from the germline V gene are MNHEY and SVGAGI. The ends were cut back, 5 bases at V and 2 bases at J, with 13 bases in the middle. This CDR3 region has 14 residues. CDR3 sequence (DNA): TGTGCCAGCAGTCCCTTTCTACAGGCCTACGAGCAGTACTTC. This sequence encodes CASSPFLQAYEQYF.

The V and J genes are TRBV1 and TRBJ1-3. TRBV1 represents a pseudogene. The CDR3 totals 16 residues. This CDR3 reads CTSSHGDKGSGNTIYF. CDR3 bases: TGCACCAGCAGCCACGGAGACAAAGGCTCTGGAAACACCATATATTTT.

The chain employs TRBV7-6 and TRBJ2-1; TRBD2 matches at 9 bases. Germline assignment: CDR1 SGHVS and CDR2 FNYEAQ. J lost 0 bases, V lost 5 bases, and 5 bases had no gene match. The CDR3 extends over 16 amino acids. In DNA form, the CDR3 reads TGTGCCAGCAGCAACATAGCGGGAGTCTCCTACAATGAGCAGTTCTTC. Encoded protein: CASSNIAGVSYNEQFF.

Worth noting for this clone: This likely traces to a read error, being one base from a far larger clone. The chain carries TRBV14 and TRBJ1-2; D remains ambiguous. The germline V and J ends were trimmed by 0 bases and 8 bases, with 13 bases remaining between them. This CDR3 region has 14 residues. CDR1 is SGHDN, CDR2 FVKESK, per germline. CDR3 in amino acids: CASSQDRVFKGYTF. Written as DNA, the CDR3 is TGTGCCAGCAGCCAAGATCGAGTGTTTAAGGGCTACACCTTC.

The J gene is TRBJ2-7, the V gene TRBV5-4; tentative D call: TRBD1 (5 bases). CDR3 length: 13 amino acids. Germline V gene lookup returns CDR1 SGHNT and CDR2 YYREEE (reference sequence). The V end was cut by 3 bases, the J end by 5 bases, with 12 bases between. The CDR3 coding sequence is TGTGCCAGCAGCTCGGTCCAGGGCGACGAGCAGTACTTC. It is translated as CASSSVQGDEQYF.

J is TRBJ2-7 and V is TRBV2, with TRBD2 matching over 7 bases. CDR3 size: 17 residues. V was clipped by 0 bases and J by 4 bases; unmatched bases: 12. CDR1 SNHLY and CDR2 FYNNEI come from the germline V gene. CDR3 nucleotide sequence: TGTGCCAGCAGTGAAGCGCTTGGCGGGGGTATCACATACGAGCAGTACTTC. This encodes CASSEALGGGITYEQYF.

V gene TRBV11-3 combines with J gene TRBJ2-5, with D perhaps given as TRBD1 or TRBD2 (5 bases each). Germline CDR1 SGHNT, CDR2 YENEEA. Trimming shortened V by 3 bases and J by 3 bases, and 8 bases separated the two germline ends. The length of the CDR3 is 13 residues. The CDR3 DNA is TGTGCCAGCAGCTTGAGGGGTGAAGAGACCCAGTACTTC. Protein: CASSLRGEETQYF. Full variable domain (missing parts from reference TRBV11-3 and TRBJ2-5): EAGVVQSPRYKIIEKKQPVAFWCNPISGHNTLYWYLQNLGQGPELLIRYENEEAVDDSQLPKDRFSAERLKGVDSTLKIQPAELGDSAVYLCASSLRGEETQYFGPGTRLLVL.

In the case of this clone: This CDR3 is also generated by other DNA sequences in the sample. The V gene is TRBV7-9, the J gene TRBJ2-7; D may be TRBD1 (6 bases). The germline V gene has CDR1 SEHNR and CDR2 FQNEAQ (reference sequence). The V and J ends lost 6 bases and 2 bases respectively, with 8 bases between them. The CDR3 covers 12 residues. The CDR3 nucleotides read TGTGCCAGCAGACAGGGAACCTACGAGCAGTACTTC. The encoded protein is CASRQGTYEQYF. Combining the CDR3 with reference TRBV7-9 and TRBJ2-7 gives the whole variable domain DTGVSQNPRHKITKRGQNVTFRCDPISEHNRLYWYRQTLGQGPEFLTYFQNEAQLEKSRLLSDRFSAERPKGSFSTLEIQRTEQGDSAMYLCASRQGTYEQYFGPGTRLTVT.

V usage is TRBV7-9 and J usage is TRBJ2-7; 7 bases are shared with TRBD1. Germline CDR1 reads SEHNR; CDR2 reads FQNEAQ (reference sequence). With 8 bases clipped from V and 2 bases from J, the junction kept 9 bases outside the gene matches. The CDR3 length is 14 residues. The DNA for the CDR3 is TGTGCCAGCTCGTCGAAGGGGGCCCCCTACGAGCAGTACTTC. It translates to CASSSKGAPYEQYF. The whole variable domain, remainder taken from reference TRBV7-9 and TRBJ2-7, is DTGVSQNPRHKITKRGQNVTFRCDPISEHNRLYWYRQTLGQGPEFLTYFQNEAQLEKSRLLSDRFSAERPKGSFSTLEIQRTEQGDSAMYLCASSSKGAPYEQYFGPGTRLTVT.

In its sample, this clone is medium-sized (0.01 to 0.1%). This chain links TRBV29-1 with TRBJ1-2; D is unresolved. The germline V and J ends were trimmed by 7 bases and 4 bases, with 25 bases remaining between them. In germline, CDR1 is SQVTM, CDR2 ANQGSEA. The length of the CDR3 is 16 residues. CDR3 in amino acids: CSAFTVSQRAGYGYTF. The CDR3 nucleotides are TGCAGCGCCTTCACAGTATCCCAACGAGCTGGCTATGGCTACACCTTC.

There are many counts of this clone. This chain connects TRBV4-3 to TRBJ2-7; D gene uncertain. Germline CDR1 LGHNA, CDR2 YSLEER. The length of the CDR3 is 15 residues. The V end lost 0 bases, the J end lost 0 bases, and 9 bases lay between the germline ends. The CDR3 protein is CASSQDRGNSYEQYF. CDR3 sequence (DNA): TGCGCCAGCAGCCAAGATAGAGGAAACTCCTACGAGCAGTACTTC.

The chain links TRBV5-4 to TRBJ2-5; D not resolved. V shed 0 bases and J shed 4 bases, with 13 bases lying between them. CDR1 and CDR2 from the germline V gene are SGHNT and YYREEE (reference sequence). The CDR3 runs 15 residues. The CDR3 bases are TGTGCCAGCAGCTTGGGACCAGAGATCGGAGAGACCCAGTACTTC. Translating gives CASSLGPEIGETQYF.

The chain has TRBV11-2 and TRBJ2-1; TRBD2 matches at 7 bases. The V gene end was trimmed by 1 base and the J gene end by 6 bases; junction bases not matched to a gene: 3. Germline V gene data show CDR1 as SGHAT and CDR2 as FQNNGV. This CDR3 contains 14 residues. CDR3: CASSLGPGGNEQFF. CDR3 nucleotides: TGTGCCAGCAGCTTAGGACCGGGGGGCAATGAGCAGTTCTTC.

V and J are TRBV11-2 and TRBJ1-4; a possible D gene is TRBD1 (5 bases). CDR1 and CDR2 from the germline V gene are SGHAT and FQNNGV. The CDR3 runs 16 residues. Trimming pared 1 base from V and 1 base from J, leaving 10 bases between. CDR3 residues: CASSLGGAITNEKLFF. Here the CDR3 DNA reads TGTGCCAGCAGCTTAGGCGGGGCTATAACTAATGAAAAACTGTTTTTT. Together with reference TRBV11-2 and TRBJ1-4, the CDR3 gives the full variable domain: EAGVAQSPRYKIIEKRQSVAFWCNPISGHATLYWYQQILGQGPKLLIQFQNNGVVDDSQLPKDRFSAERLKGVDSTLKIQPAKLEDSAVYLCASSLGGAITNEKLFFGSGTQLSVL.

The chain couples TRBV4-1 to TRBJ1-1, with D unresolved. Trimming left V 0 bases short and J 0 bases short, with 8 bases between. Germline CDR1 MGHRA, CDR2 YSYEKL. The CDR3 extends over 15 amino acids. CDR3 nucleotides: TGCGCCAGCAGCCAAGATTCCGCCATGAACACTGAAGCTTTCTTT. Translated: CASSQDSAMNTEAFF.

The V and J genes are TRBV7-8 and TRBJ1-1; D remains ambiguous. CDR1 and CDR2 (germline): SGHVS, FQNEAQ. Deletions cut 3 bases from V and 0 bases from J, with 17 bases between. The CDR3 has 17 residues. The CDR3 bases are TGTGCCAGCAGCTTGGCCCCAGGCGCCGGGATGAACACTGAAGCTTTCTTT. It encodes CASSLAPGAGMNTEAFF. The whole variable domain, filled in from reference TRBV7-8 and TRBJ1-1, reads GAGVSQSPRYKVAKRGQDVALRCDPISGHVSLFWYQQALGQGPEFLTYFQNEAQLDKSGLPSDRFFAERPEGSVSTLKIQRTQQEDSAVYLCASSLAPGAGMNTEAFFGQGTRLTVV.